A single sample gave rise to the 2 T cell receptor beta chains below, sequenced in a study of blood T cells in healthy people across ages. A sample-barcoded 5' primer and a J-beta primer mix were used in a second PCR of about 7 to 12 cycles. MiXCR, run by TCRdb on the 5' RACE reads, gives a single entry per CDR3 protein. The sample carries some 1,800,000 distinct CDR3 sequences, roughly two fifths recorded once. The sample comprised blood. Receptors were obtained from a human donor in good health.

The count of this clonotype is one. The V gene is TRBV7-2, the J gene TRBJ2-7, with TRBD1 identical over 11 bases. The CDR3 has 16 amino acids. Looked up from germline, CDR1 is SGHTA and CDR2 is FQGNSA. J was trimmed by 7 bases and V by 3 bases; bases with no gene match: 11. The CDR3 DNA reads as TGTGCCAGCAGCTTTCTCGGGACAGGGGGTTACAATGAGCAGTACTTC. Translated: CASSFLGTGGYNEQYF. The full variable domain, in which reference TRBV7-2 and TRBJ2-7 provide the parts outside the CDR3, is GAGVSQSPSNKVTEKGKDVELRCDPISGHTALYWYRQSLGQGLEFLIYFQGNSAPDKSGLPSDRFSAERTGGSVSTLTIQRTQQEDSAVYLCASSFLGTGGYNEQYFGPGTRLTVT.

The chain carries TRBV20-1 and TRBJ2-3; no clear D gene. V lost 4 bases, J lost 2 bases, and 16 bases lay in between. CDR1 and CDR2 (germline): DFQATT, SNEGSKA (reference sequence). The CDR3 sequence is 15 residues long. In DNA form, the CDR3 reads TGCAGTGCTAAGGCATTTTCTCGAGACACAGATACGCAGTATTTT. Translation: CSAKAFSRDTDTQYF.